These T cell receptor beta chains were read from a single sample in a study of cytomegalovirus exposure and HLA in healthy donors. Here immunoSEQ multiplex PCR was the method, and the copy in TCRdb shows in-frame clones only, minus some. This table has about 140,000 clones, about three quarters appearing once. The sequencing input was PBMCs. Every receptor here comes from a woman under 40 in good health and CMV-seronegative. CDR3s include the opening cysteine and the closing phenylalanine or tryptophan. Fields, in order: D gene, clone size, V gene, J gene, CDR3 protein, CDR3 DNA. A D gene is named only where the DNA matches it firmly. Size is omitted from some rows. Given values are once, few, many or a class for expanded clones.

D gene: TRBD1
clone size: -
V gene: TRBV7-9
J gene: TRBJ1-2
CDR3 protein: CASSQETGVGYTF
CDR3 DNA: TGTGCCAGCAGCCAAGAGACAGGGGTAGGCTACACCTTC

D gene: -
clone size: once
V gene: TRBV7-9
J gene: TRBJ2-2
CDR3 protein: CASSLRPHNTGELFF
CDR3 DNA: TGTGCCAGCAGCTTGAGGCCTCATAACACCGGGGAGCTGTTTTTT

D gene: -
clone size: -
V gene: TRBV21-1
J gene: TRBJ2-5
CDR3 protein: CASSPRPPSRDRGETQYF
CDR3 DNA: TGTGCCAGCAGCCCGAGACCTCCGAGCCGGGACAGGGGGGAGACCCAGTACTTC

D gene: TRBD1
clone size: -
V gene: TRBV7-2
J gene: TRBJ1-5
CDR3 protein: CASSPQTGGGQPQHF
CDR3 DNA: TGTGCCAGCAGCCCGCAGACAGGGGGGGGTCAGCCCCAGCATTTT

D gene: -
clone size: -
V gene: TRBV19
J gene: TRBJ2-3
CDR3 protein: CASSIKGALIYTSTDTQYF
CDR3 DNA: TGTGCCAGTAGTATCAAGGGAGCACTCATCTATACTAGCACAGATACGCAGTATTTT

D gene: TRBD2
clone size: -
V gene: TRBV18
J gene: TRBJ2-1
CDR3 protein: CASSPGLAENEQFF
CDR3 DNA: TGTGCCAGCTCACCGGGACTAGCGGAAAATGAGCAGTTCTTC

D gene: -
clone size: -
V gene: TRBV7-3
J gene: TRBJ2-5
CDR3 protein: CASSADRQETQYF
CDR3 DNA: TGTGCCAGCAGCGCTGACAGACAAGAGACCCAGTACTTC

D gene: -
clone size: -
V gene: TRBV6-1
J gene: TRBJ2-2
CDR3 protein: CASSEVTNTGELFF
CDR3 DNA: TGTGCCAGCAGTGAAGTAACAAACACCGGGGAGCTGTTTTTT

D gene: TRBD1
clone size: -
V gene: TRBV5-6
J gene: TRBJ2-4
CDR3 protein: CASSFGTDLTKNIQYF
CDR3 DNA: TGTGCCAGCAGCTTCGGGACAGATCTGACCAAAAACATTCAGTACTTC

D gene: TRBD2
clone size: -
V gene: TRBV6-1
J gene: TRBJ2-7
CDR3 protein: CASSGEGLAAYEQYF
CDR3 DNA: TGTGCCAGCAGTGGAGAGGGACTAGCCGCCTACGAGCAGTACTTC

D gene: TRBD2
clone size: -
V gene: TRBV5-1
J gene: TRBJ2-1
CDR3 protein: CASSLLAGGSNEQFF
CDR3 DNA: TGCGCCAGCAGCTTGCTAGCGGGGGGGAGCAATGAGCAGTTCTTC

D gene: -
clone size: few
V gene: TRBV6-5
J gene: TRBJ2-3
CDR3 protein: CASRIMRGGDTQYF
CDR3 DNA: TGTGCCAGCAGGATAATGAGGGGGGGAGATACGCAGTATTTT

D gene: -
clone size: few
V gene: TRBV29-1
J gene: TRBJ1-3
CDR3 protein: CSVVDTGSGNTIYF
CDR3 DNA: TGCAGCGTTGTGGACACCGGCTCTGGAAACACCATATATTTT

D gene: TRBD2
clone size: -
V gene: TRBV7-9
J gene: TRBJ2-1
CDR3 protein: CASSSLAGDTTEQFF
CDR3 DNA: TGTGCCAGCAGCTCACTAGCGGGGGATACCACTGAGCAGTTCTTC

D gene: -
clone size: -
V gene: TRBV6-5
J gene: TRBJ2-1
CDR3 protein: CASTLEQFF
CDR3 DNA: TGTGCCAGCACCCTCGAGCAGTTCTTC

D gene: TRBD1
clone size: -
V gene: TRBV7-8
J gene: TRBJ2-5
CDR3 protein: CASSSRDSQETQYF
CDR3 DNA: TGTGCCAGCAGCTCCCGGGACAGTCAAGAGACCCAGTACTTC

D gene: -
clone size: few
V gene: TRBV19
J gene: TRBJ2-1
CDR3 protein: CASSIDQGGTSYNEQFF
CDR3 DNA: TGTGCCAGTAGTATAGATCAGGGCGGGACCTCCTACAATGAGCAGTTCTTC

D gene: TRBD2
clone size: -
V gene: TRBV11-2
J gene: TRBJ2-7
CDR3 protein: CASSRGLAGESYEQYF
CDR3 DNA: TGTGCCAGCAGCCGCGGACTAGCGGGAGAAAGCTACGAGCAGTACTTC

D gene: -
clone size: -
V gene: TRBV10-3
J gene: TRBJ1-3
CDR3 protein: CASQIADSGNTIYF
CDR3 DNA: TGTGCCTCCCAGATCGCGGACTCTGGAAACACCATATATTTT

D gene: TRBD1
clone size: -
V gene: TRBV28
J gene: TRBJ2-7
CDR3 protein: CASSSPQGVSYEQYF
CDR3 DNA: TGTGCCAGCAGTTCCCCCCAGGGGGTCTCCTACGAGCAGTACTTC

D gene: -
clone size: -
V gene: TRBV6-5
J gene: TRBJ2-5
CDR3 protein: CASSYSVGLPRETQYF
CDR3 DNA: TGTGCCAGCAGTTACTCGGTGGGACTCCCCAGGGAGACCCAGTACTTC

D gene: TRBD2
clone size: few
V gene: TRBV2
J gene: TRBJ2-7
CDR3 protein: CATAGVGKNEQYF
CDR3 DNA: TGTGCCACAGCGGGAGTGGGGAAAAACGAGCAGTACTTC

D gene: -
clone size: -
V gene: TRBV5-1
J gene: TRBJ2-6
CDR3 protein: CASSLGGARGANVLTF
CDR3 DNA: TGCGCCAGCAGCTTGGGGGGAGCCAGGGGGGCCAACGTCCTGACTTTC

D gene: -
clone size: few
V gene: TRBV7-2
J gene: TRBJ2-2
CDR3 protein: CASLRGGPTGELFF
CDR3 DNA: TGTGCCAGCTTAAGGGGGGGGCCCACCGGGGAGCTGTTTTTT

D gene: TRBD1
clone size: -
V gene: TRBV6-4
J gene: TRBJ1-6
CDR3 protein: CASSASGQADNSPLHF
CDR3 DNA: TGTGCCAGCAGTGCCTCGGGACAGGCAGACAATTCACCCCTCCACTTT

D gene: TRBD2
clone size: -
V gene: TRBV7-9
J gene: TRBJ2-7
CDR3 protein: CASSITLAGHWSQYF
CDR3 DNA: TGTGCCAGCAGCATTACCCTAGCGGGACACTGGTCTCAGTACTTC

D gene: TRBD2
clone size: -
V gene: TRBV5-1
J gene: TRBJ2-3
CDR3 protein: CASSRGLAGETDTQYF
CDR3 DNA: TGCGCCAGCAGCCGGGGACTAGCGGGAGAGACAGATACGCAGTATTTT

D gene: -
clone size: -
V gene: TRBV7-2
J gene: TRBJ1-3
CDR3 protein: CASSLLAHSGNTIYF
CDR3 DNA: TGTGCCAGCAGCTTATTGGCACACTCTGGAAACACCATATATTTT

D gene: TRBD1
clone size: -
V gene: TRBV28
J gene: TRBJ1-4
CDR3 protein: CASSSTGEGNEKLFF
CDR3 DNA: TGTGCCAGCAGCTCGACAGGGGAGGGTAATGAAAAACTGTTTTTT

D gene: -
clone size: once
V gene: TRBV5-1
J gene: TRBJ1-3
CDR3 protein: CASSLNPTGSGNTIYF
CDR3 DNA: TGCGCCAGCAGCCTAAACCCCACAGGGAGCGGAAACACCATATATTTT

D gene: -
clone size: few
V gene: TRBV6-6
J gene: TRBJ2-1
CDR3 protein: CASSPRDGSSYNEQFF
CDR3 DNA: TGTGCCAGCAGCCCCCGGGACGGGAGCTCCTACAATGAGCAGTTCTTC

D gene: TRBD2
clone size: once
V gene: TRBV10-3
J gene: TRBJ2-5
CDR3 protein: CASSGGEETQYF
CDR3 DNA: TGTGCCAGCAGCGGGGGGGAAGAGACCCAGTACTTC

D gene: TRBD1
clone size: -
V gene: TRBV27
J gene: TRBJ1-5
CDR3 protein: CASSLFGTGANQPQHF
CDR3 DNA: TGTGCCAGCAGTTTATTCGGGACAGGGGCTAATCAGCCCCAGCATTTT

D gene: TRBD1
clone size: -
V gene: TRBV27
J gene: TRBJ1-6
CDR3 protein: CASSSQGASSPLHF
CDR3 DNA: TGTGCCAGCAGCTCACAGGGGGCAAGTTCACCCCTCCACTTT

D gene: -
clone size: few
V gene: TRBV5-1
J gene: TRBJ2-2
CDR3 protein: CASTAGLQNTGELFF
CDR3 DNA: TGCGCCAGTACAGCTGGCCTCCAGAACACCGGGGAGCTGTTTTTT

D gene: TRBD1
clone size: -
V gene: TRBV7-3
J gene: TRBJ1-1
CDR3 protein: CASSLDRGTEAFF
CDR3 DNA: TGTGCCAGCAGCTTAGACAGGGGCACTGAAGCTTTCTTT

D gene: -
clone size: -
V gene: TRBV5-5
J gene: TRBJ2-7
CDR3 protein: CASSLEAGLEQYF
CDR3 DNA: TGTGCCAGCAGCTTGGAGGCGGGGCTCGAGCAGTACTTC

D gene: -
clone size: -
V gene: TRBV28
J gene: TRBJ1-2
CDR3 protein: CASSLQGSYYGYTF
CDR3 DNA: TGTGCCAGCAGTTTACAGGGCTCGTACTATGGCTACACCTTC

D gene: TRBD1
clone size: -
V gene: TRBV28
J gene: TRBJ1-3
CDR3 protein: CASRRGPSSGNTIYF
CDR3 DNA: TGTGCCAGCAGGAGGGGGCCTAGCTCTGGAAACACCATATATTTT

D gene: -
clone size: once
V gene: TRBV18
J gene: TRBJ2-4
CDR3 protein: CASSPQGAKNIQYF
CDR3 DNA: TGTGCCAGCTCACCACAGGGGGCCAAAAACATTCAGTACTTC

D gene: -
clone size: once
V gene: TRBV19
J gene: TRBJ1-1
CDR3 protein: CASRGTPNTEAFF
CDR3 DNA: TGTGCCAGTCGAGGGACACCTAACACTGAAGCTTTCTTT

D gene: TRBD2
clone size: few
V gene: TRBV28
J gene: TRBJ2-3
CDR3 protein: CARNRVIAGGTDTQYF
CDR3 DNA: TGTGCCAGGAATCGCGTGATAGCGGGAGGTACAGATACGCAGTATTTT

D gene: -
clone size: few
V gene: TRBV5-4
J gene: TRBJ1-2
CDR3 protein: CASRVTRSGYGYTF
CDR3 DNA: TGTGCCAGCAGGGTAACCCGGTCGGGCTATGGCTACACCTTC

D gene: TRBD2
clone size: -
V gene: TRBV23-1
J gene: TRBJ2-4
CDR3 protein: CASSQSGTNYGRLAKNIQYF
CDR3 DNA: TGCGCCAGCAGTCAATCCGGGACTAACTACGGGCGGTTAGCCAAAAACATTCAGTACTTC

D gene: TRBD1
clone size: -
V gene: TRBV19
J gene: TRBJ2-1
CDR3 protein: CASSTQGRNEQFF
CDR3 DNA: TGTGCCAGTAGTACACAGGGGCGGAATGAGCAGTTCTTC

D gene: TRBD2
clone size: -
V gene: TRBV11-2
J gene: TRBJ2-4
CDR3 protein: CASNAGGFIQYF
CDR3 DNA: TGTGCCAGCAATGCGGGGGGGTTCATTCAGTACTTC

D gene: -
clone size: -
V gene: TRBV5-1
J gene: TRBJ1-4
CDR3 protein: CASSLGALGEKLFF
CDR3 DNA: TGCGCCAGCAGCTTGGGTGCCCTTGGCGAAAAACTGTTTTTT

D gene: TRBD1
clone size: -
V gene: TRBV19
J gene: TRBJ1-5
CDR3 protein: CASSDRVQGHNQPQHF
CDR3 DNA: TGTGCCAGTAGTGACAGGGTACAAGGACACAATCAGCCCCAGCATTTT

D gene: -
clone size: -
V gene: TRBV27
J gene: TRBJ1-5
CDR3 protein: CASSFLNRLRSNQPQHF
CDR3 DNA: TGTGCCAGCAGTTTCCTTAACCGCTTGAGGAGCAATCAGCCCCAGCATTTT

D gene: -
clone size: -
V gene: TRBV28
J gene: TRBJ2-3
CDR3 protein: CASSSPTPGYTQYF
CDR3 DNA: TGTGCCAGCAGTTCTCCTACACCAGGGTATACGCAGTATTTT

D gene: -
clone size: -
V gene: TRBV5-8
J gene: TRBJ1-6
CDR3 protein: CASTLSQGTVYNSPLHF
CDR3 DNA: TGTGCCAGCACCCTGTCACAGGGTACCGTCTATAATTCACCCCTCCACTTT